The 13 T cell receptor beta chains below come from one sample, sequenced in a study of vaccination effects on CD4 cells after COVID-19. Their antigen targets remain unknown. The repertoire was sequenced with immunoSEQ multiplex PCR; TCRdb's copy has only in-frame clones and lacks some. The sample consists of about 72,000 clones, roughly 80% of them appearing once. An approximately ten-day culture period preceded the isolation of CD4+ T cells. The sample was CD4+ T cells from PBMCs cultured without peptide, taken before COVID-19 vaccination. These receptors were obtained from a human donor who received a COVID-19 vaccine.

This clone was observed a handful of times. CDR3 sequence: CASSSGRGMRTYEQYV. The CDR3 DNA sequence: TGTGCCAGCAGTTCAGGACGGGGGATGAGAACCTACGAGCAGTACGTC. The V gene is TRBV6-2 or TRBV6-3, the J gene TRBJ2-7; weak D call: TRBD2 (6 bases). Germline V gives CDR1 MNHEY, CDR2 SVGEGT. Between the trimmed V and J ends, which lost 4 bases and 2 bases, there was a span of 18 bases. The CDR3 has 16 amino acids.

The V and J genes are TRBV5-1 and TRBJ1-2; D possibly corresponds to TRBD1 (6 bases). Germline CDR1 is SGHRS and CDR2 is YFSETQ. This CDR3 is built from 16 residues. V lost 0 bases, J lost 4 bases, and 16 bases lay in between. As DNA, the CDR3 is TGCGCCAGCAGCTTGGGAGACTCGACAGGCCTCTATGGCTACACCTTC. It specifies CASSLGDSTGLYGYTF.

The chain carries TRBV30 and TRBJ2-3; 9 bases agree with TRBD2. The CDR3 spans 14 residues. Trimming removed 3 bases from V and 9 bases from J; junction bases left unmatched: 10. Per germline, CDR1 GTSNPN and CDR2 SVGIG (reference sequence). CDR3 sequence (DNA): TGTGCCTGGAGATTAGCGGGGGCACCCACCACGCAGTATTTT. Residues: CAWRLAGAPTTQYF.

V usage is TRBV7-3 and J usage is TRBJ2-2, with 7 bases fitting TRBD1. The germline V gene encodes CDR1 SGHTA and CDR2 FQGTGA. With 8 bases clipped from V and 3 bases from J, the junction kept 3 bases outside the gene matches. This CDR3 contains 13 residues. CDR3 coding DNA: TGTGCCAGCGGGGACAGCTACACCGGGGAGCTGTTTTTT. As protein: CASGDSYTGELFF.

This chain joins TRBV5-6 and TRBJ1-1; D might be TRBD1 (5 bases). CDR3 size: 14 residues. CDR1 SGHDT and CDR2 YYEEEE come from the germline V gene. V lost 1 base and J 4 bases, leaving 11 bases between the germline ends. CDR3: CASSLFQGPTEAFF. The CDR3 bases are TGTGCCAGCAGCTTGTTCCAGGGCCCCACTGAAGCTTTCTTT.

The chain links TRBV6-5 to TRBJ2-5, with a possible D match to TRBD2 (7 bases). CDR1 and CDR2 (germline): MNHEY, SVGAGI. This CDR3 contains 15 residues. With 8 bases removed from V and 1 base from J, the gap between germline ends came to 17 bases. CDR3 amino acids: CASRQPAGAQETQYF. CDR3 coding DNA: TGTGCCAGCCGGCAGCCGGCGGGGGCCCAAGAGACCCAGTACTTC.

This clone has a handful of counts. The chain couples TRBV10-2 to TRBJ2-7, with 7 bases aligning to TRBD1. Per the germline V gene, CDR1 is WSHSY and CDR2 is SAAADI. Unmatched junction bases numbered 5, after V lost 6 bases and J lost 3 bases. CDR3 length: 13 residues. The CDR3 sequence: CASRGTEFYEQYV. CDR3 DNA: TGCGCCAGCAGGGGGACAGAGTTCTACGAGCAGTACGTC.

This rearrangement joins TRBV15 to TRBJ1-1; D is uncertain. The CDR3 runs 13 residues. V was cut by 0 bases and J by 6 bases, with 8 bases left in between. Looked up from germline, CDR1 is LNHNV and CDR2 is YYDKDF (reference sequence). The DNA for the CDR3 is TGTGCCACCAGCAGAGATCAGCGGTCTGAAGCTTTCTTT. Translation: CATSRDQRSEAFF. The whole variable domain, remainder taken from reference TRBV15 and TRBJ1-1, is DAMVIQNPRYQVTQFGKPVTLSCSQTLNHNVMYWYQQKSSQAPKLLFHYYDKDFNNEADTPDNFQSRRPNTSFCFLDIRSPGLGDTAMYLCATSRDQRSEAFFGQGTRLTVV.

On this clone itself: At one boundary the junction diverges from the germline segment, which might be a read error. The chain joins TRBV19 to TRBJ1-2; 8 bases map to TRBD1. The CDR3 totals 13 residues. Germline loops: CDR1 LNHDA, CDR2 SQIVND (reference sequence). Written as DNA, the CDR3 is TGTGCCAGTAGTTCTCTACGACAGGGGAATATGCTCTTC. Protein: CASSSLRQGNMLF.

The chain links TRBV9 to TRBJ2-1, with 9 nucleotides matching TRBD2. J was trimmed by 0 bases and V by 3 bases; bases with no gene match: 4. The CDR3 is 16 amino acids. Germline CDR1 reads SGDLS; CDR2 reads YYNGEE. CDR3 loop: CASSASGTYSYNEQFF. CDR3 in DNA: TGTGCCAGCAGCGCTAGCGGGACATACTCCTACAATGAGCAGTTCTTC.

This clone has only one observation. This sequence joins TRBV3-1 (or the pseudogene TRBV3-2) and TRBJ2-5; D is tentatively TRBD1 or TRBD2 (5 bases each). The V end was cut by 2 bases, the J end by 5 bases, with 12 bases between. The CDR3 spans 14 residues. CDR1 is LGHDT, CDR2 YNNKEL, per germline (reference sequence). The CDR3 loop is CASSQWTKRETQYF. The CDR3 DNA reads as TGTGCCAGCAGCCAATGGACAAAGCGGGAGACCCAGTACTTC.

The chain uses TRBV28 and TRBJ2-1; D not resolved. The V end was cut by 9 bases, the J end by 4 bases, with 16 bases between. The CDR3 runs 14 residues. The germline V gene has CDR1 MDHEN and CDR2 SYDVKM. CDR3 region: CASFPSSSYNEQFF. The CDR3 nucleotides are TGTGCCAGTTTCCCCTCTTCGAGTTACAATGAGCAGTTCTTC. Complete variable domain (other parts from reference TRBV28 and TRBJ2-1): DVKVTQSSRYLVKRTGEKVFLECVQDMDHENMFWYRQDPGLGLRLIYFSYDVKMKEKGDIPEGYSVSREKKERFSLILESASTNQTSMYLCASFPSSSYNEQFFGPGTRLTVL.

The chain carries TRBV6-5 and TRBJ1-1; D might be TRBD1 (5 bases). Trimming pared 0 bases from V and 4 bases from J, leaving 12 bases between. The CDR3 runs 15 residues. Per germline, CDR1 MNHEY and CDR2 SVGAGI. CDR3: CASSYSIAGTTEAFF. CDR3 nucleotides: TGTGCCAGCAGTTACTCGATCGCAGGGACCACTGAAGCTTTCTTT.